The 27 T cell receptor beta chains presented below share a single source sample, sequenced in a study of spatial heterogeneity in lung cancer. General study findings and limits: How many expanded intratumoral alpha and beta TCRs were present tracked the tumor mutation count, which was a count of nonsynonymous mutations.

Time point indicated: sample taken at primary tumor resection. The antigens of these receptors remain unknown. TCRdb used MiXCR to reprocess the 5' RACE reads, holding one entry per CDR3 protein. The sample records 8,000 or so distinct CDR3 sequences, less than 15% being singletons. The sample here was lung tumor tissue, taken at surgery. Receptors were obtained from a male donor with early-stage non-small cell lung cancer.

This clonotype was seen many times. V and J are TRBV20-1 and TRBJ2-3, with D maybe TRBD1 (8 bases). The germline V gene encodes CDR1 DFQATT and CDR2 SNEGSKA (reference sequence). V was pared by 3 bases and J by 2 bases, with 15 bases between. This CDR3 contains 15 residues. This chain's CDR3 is CSASDRGGPTDTQYF. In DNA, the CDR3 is TGCAGTGCTAGCGACAGGGGAGGGCCCACAGATACGCAGTATTTT.

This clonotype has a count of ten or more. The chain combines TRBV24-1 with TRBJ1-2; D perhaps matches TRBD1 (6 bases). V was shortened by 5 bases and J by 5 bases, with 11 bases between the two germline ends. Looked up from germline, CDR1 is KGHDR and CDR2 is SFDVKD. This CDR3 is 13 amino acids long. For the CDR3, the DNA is TGTGCCACCAGTGCTGGACAGAGATATGGCTACACCTTC. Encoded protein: CATSAGQRYGYTF.

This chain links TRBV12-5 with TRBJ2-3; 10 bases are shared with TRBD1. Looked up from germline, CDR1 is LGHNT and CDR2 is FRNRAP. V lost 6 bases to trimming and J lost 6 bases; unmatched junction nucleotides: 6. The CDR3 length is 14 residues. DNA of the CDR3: TGTGCTAGTGGACCGGGACAGGGGCCCGATACGCAGTATTTT. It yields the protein CASGPGQGPDTQYF.

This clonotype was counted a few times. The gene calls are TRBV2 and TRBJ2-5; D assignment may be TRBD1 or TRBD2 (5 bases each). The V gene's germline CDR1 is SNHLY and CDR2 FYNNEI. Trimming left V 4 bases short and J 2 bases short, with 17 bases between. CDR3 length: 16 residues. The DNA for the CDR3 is TGTGCCAGCAGTGTAAACCCGGGACGGGGACAAGAGACCCAGTACTTC. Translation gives CASSVNPGRGQETQYF.

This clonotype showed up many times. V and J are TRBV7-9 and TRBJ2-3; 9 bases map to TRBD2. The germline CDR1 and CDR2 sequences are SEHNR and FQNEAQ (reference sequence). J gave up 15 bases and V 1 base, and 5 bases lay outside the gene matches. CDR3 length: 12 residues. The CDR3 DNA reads TGTGCCAGCAGCTTAGGTAGCGGGAGAAGTTATTTT. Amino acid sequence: CASSLGSGRSYF.

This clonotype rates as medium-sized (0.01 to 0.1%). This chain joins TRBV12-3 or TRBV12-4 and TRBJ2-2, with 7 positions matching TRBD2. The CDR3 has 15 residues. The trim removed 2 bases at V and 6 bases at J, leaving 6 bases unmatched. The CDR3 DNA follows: TGTGCCAGCAGTTTATGGGGGGGATATGCCGGGGAGCTGTTTTTT. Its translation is CASSLWGGYAGELFF.

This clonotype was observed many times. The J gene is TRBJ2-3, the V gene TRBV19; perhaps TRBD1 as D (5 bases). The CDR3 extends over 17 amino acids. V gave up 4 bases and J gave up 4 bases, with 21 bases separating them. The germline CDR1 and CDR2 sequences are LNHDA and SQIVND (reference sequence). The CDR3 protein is CASSRGSGWGGADTQYF. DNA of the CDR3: TGTGCCAGTAGTAGAGGATCTGGCTGGGGCGGCGCAGATACGCAGTATTTT. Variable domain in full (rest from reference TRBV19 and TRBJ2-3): DGGITQSPKYLFRKEGQNVTLSCEQNLNHDAMYWYRQDPGQGLRLIYYSQIVNDFQKGDIAEGYSVSREKKESFPLTVTSAQKNPTAFYLCASSRGSGWGGADTQYFGPGTRLTVL.

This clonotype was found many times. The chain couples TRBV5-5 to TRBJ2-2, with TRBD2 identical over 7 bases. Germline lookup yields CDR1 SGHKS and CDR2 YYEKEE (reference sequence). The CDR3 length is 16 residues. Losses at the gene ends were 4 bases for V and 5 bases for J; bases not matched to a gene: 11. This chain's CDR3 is CASSPFGAGETGELFF. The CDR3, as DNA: TGTGCCAGCAGCCCTTTTGGCGCGGGAGAAACCGGGGAGCTGTTTTTT.

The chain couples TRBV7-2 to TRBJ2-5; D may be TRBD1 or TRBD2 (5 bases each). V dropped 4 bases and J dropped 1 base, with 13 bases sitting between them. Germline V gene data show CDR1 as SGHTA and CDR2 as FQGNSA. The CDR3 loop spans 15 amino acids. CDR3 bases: TGTGCCAGCAGCTCCGCCGGGGCTATCCAAGAGACCCAGTACTTC. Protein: CASSSAGAIQETQYF.

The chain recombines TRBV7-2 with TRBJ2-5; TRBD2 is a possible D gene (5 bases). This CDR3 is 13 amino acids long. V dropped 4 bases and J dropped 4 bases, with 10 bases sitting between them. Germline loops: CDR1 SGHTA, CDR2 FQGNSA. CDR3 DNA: TGTGCCAGCAGCTCCGGGGTGCTAGAGACCCAGTACTTC. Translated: CASSSGVLETQYF.

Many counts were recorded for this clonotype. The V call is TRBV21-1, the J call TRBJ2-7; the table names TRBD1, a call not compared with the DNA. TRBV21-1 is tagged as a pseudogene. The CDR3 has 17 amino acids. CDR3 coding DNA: TGTGCCAGCAGCAATGGAACCCCCGGGACAGGAGCCTACGAGCAGTACTTC. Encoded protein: CASSNGTPGTGAYEQYF.

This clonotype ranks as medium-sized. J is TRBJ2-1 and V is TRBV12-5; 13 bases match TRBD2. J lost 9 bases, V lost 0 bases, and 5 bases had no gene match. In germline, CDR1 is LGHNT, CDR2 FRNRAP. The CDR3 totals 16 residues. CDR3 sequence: CASGLVRTSGRVEQFF. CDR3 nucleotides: TGTGCTAGTGGTTTGGTACGAACTAGCGGGAGGGTTGAGCAGTTCTTC.

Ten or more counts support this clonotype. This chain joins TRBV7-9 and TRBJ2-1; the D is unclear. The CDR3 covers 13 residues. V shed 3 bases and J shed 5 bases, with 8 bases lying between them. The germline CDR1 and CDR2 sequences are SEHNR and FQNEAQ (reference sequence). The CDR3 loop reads CASSFVRNNEQFF. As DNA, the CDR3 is TGTGCCAGCAGCTTTGTCAGAAACAATGAGCAGTTCTTC. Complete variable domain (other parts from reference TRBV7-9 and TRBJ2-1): DTGVSQNPRHKITKRGQNVTFRCDPISEHNRLYWYRQTLGQGPEFLTYFQNEAQLEKSRLLSDRFSAERPKGSFSTLEIQRTEQGDSAMYLCASSFVRNNEQFFGPGTRLTVL.

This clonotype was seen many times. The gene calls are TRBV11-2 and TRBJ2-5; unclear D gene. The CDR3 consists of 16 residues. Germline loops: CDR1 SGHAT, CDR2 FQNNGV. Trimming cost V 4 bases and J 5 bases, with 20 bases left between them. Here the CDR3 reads CASSSNRARLRETQYF. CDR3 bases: TGTGCCAGCAGCTCCAATCGGGCCCGCCTTAGGGAGACCCAGTACTTC.

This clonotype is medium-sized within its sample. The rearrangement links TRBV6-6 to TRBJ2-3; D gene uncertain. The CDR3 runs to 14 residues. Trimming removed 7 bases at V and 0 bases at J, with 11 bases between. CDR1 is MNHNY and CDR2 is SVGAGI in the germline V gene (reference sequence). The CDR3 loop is CASKLLTSTDTQYF. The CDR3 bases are TGTGCCAGCAAACTGCTCACTAGCACAGATACGCAGTATTTT.

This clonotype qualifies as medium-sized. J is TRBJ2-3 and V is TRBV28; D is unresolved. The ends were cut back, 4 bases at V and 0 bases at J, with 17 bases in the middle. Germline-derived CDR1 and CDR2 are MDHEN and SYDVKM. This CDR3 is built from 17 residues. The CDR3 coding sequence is TGTGCCAGCAGTTCTCTCAATCCCCTCTCAAGCACAGATACGCAGTATTTT. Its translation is CASSSLNPLSSTDTQYF.

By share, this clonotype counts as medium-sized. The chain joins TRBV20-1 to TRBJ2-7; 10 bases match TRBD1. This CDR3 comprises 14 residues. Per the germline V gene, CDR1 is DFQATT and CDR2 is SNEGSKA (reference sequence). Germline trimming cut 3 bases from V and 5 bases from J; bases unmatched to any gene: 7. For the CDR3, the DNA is TGCAGTGCTAGGCACGGGACAGGGGCTCACGAGCAGTACTTC. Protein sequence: CSARHGTGAHEQYF.

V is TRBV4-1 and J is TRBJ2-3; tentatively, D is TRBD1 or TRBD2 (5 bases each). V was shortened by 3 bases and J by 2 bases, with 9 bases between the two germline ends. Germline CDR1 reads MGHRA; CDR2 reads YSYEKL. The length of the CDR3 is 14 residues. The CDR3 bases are TGCGCCAGCAGCCATTCGGGGCCCACAGATACGCAGTATTTT. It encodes CASSHSGPTDTQYF.

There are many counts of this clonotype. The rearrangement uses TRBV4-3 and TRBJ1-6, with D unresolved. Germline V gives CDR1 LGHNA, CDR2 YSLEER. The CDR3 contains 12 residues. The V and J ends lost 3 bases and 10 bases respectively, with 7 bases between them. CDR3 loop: CASSHPGSPLHF. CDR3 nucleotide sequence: TGCGCCAGCAGCCATCCAGGATCACCCCTCCACTTT.

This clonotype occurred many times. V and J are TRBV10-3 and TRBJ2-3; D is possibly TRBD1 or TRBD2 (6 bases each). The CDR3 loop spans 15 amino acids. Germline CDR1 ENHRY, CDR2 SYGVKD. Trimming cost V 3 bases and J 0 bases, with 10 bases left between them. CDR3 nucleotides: TGTGCCATCAGTGATCCGGGGGCCAGCACAGATACGCAGTATTTT. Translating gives CAISDPGASTDTQYF.

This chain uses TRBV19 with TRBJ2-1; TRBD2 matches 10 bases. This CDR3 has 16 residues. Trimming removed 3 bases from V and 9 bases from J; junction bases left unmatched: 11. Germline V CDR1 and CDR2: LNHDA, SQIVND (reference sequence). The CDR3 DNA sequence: TGTGCCAGTAGTATGAGAGTTGGGACTAGCGTCACTGAGCAGTTCTTC. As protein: CASSMRVGTSVTEQFF.

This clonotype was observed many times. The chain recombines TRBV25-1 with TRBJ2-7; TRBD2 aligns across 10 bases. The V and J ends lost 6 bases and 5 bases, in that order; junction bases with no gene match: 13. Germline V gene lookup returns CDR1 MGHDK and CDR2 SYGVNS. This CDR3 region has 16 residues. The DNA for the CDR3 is TGTGCCAGCAGGCGAATCAAACTAGCGGGGTTTGACGAGCAGTACTTC. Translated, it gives CASRRIKLAGFDEQYF.

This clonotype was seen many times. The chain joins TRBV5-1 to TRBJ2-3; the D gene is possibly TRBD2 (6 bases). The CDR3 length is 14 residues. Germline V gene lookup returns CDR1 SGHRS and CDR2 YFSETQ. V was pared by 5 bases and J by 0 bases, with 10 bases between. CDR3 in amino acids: CASRPGASTDTQYF. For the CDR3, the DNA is TGCGCCAGCAGACCGGGAGCCAGCACAGATACGCAGTATTTT.

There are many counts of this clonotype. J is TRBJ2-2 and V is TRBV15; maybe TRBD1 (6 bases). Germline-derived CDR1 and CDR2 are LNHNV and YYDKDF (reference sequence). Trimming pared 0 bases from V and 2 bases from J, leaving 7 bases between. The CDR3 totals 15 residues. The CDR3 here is CATSRDRGNTGELFF. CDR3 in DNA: TGTGCCACCAGCAGAGACAGGGGAAACACCGGGGAGCTGTTTTTT.

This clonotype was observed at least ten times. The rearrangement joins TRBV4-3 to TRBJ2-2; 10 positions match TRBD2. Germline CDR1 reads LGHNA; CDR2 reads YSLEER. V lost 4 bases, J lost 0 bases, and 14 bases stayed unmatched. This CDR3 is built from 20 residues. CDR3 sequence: CASSREAIAGGFANTGELFF. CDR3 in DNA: TGCGCCAGCAGCCGAGAGGCGATAGCGGGGGGTTTCGCGAACACCGGGGAGCTGTTTTTT.

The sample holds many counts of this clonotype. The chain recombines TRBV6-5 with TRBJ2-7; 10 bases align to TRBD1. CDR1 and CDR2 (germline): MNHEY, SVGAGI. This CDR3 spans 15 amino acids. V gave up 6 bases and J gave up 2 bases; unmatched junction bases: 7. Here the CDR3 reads CASSPGQGRAYEQYF. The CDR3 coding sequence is TGTGCCAGCAGCCCGGGACAGGGGAGAGCCTACGAGCAGTACTTC.

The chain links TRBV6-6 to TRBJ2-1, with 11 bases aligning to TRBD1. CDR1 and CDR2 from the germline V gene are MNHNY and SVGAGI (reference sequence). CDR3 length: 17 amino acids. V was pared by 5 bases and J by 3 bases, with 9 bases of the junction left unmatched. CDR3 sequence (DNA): TGTGCCAGCAGTAATGCCGGGACAGGGGGTTTCTACAATGAGCAGTTCTTC. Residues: CASSNAGTGGFYNEQFF.